Presented here are 24 T cell receptor beta chains from one specimen sequenced in a study of technical replicates of blood from a handful of donors. Profiling relied on immunoSEQ multiplex PCR, and the TCRdb table lists in-frame clones only, not all of them. The table lists tens of thousands of clones, 90% of them singletons. The material sequenced was PBMCs. The receptors derive from a human donor in good health. Some clones in this sample may be carry-over from other donors' samples.

The chain couples TRBV2 to TRBJ2-1, with 15 bases identical to TRBD2. The CDR3 runs to 15 residues. Germline CDR1 SNHLY, CDR2 FYNNEI. V lost 9 bases, J lost 11 bases, and 11 bases stayed unmatched. As DNA, the CDR3 is TGTGCCAGTGGTTTTACCGGGACTAGCGGGGGGAAGCAGTTCTTC. It translates to CASGFTGTSGGKQFF.

The chain employs TRBV9 and TRBJ2-1; 7 bases fit TRBD1. The CDR3 runs to 15 residues. Unmatched junction bases numbered 10, after V lost 4 bases and J lost 6 bases. The germline CDR1 and CDR2 sequences are SGDLS and YYNGEE. This CDR3 reads CASSPGDRVTNEQFF. CDR3 DNA: TGTGCCAGCAGCCCAGGCGACAGGGTTACCAATGAGCAGTTCTTC.

The V call is TRBV19, the J call TRBJ2-7; TRBD2 is a possible D gene (6 bases). Trimming left V 2 bases short and J 1 base short, with 9 bases between. Germline lookup yields CDR1 LNHDA and CDR2 SQIVND (reference sequence). The CDR3 runs to 14 residues. DNA of the CDR3: TGTGCCAGTAGTATAAAGCGGGCGTCCTACGAGCAGTACTTC. It translates to CASSIKRASYEQYF. Drawing the rest from reference TRBV19 and TRBJ2-7, the complete variable domain is DGGITQSPKYLFRKEGQNVTLSCEQNLNHDAMYWYRQDPGQGLRLIYYSQIVNDFQKGDIAEGYSVSREKKESFPLTVTSAQKNPTAFYLCASSIKRASYEQYFGPGTRLTVT.

The chain recombines TRBV5-6 with TRBJ1-1, with D perhaps TRBD1 (6 bases). Germline V gives CDR1 SGHDT, CDR2 YYEEEE. The length of the CDR3 is 17 residues. With 4 bases removed from V and 0 bases from J, the gap between germline ends came to 19 bases. Here the CDR3 DNA reads TGTGCCAGCAGCCGAAGGACAGAAAGAACAATGAACACTGAAGCTTTCTTT. Amino acids: CASSRRTERTMNTEAFF.

This chain connects TRBV7-8 to TRBJ2-4, with D possibly matching TRBD2 (5 bases). Germline V gene sequence: CDR1 SGHVS, CDR2 FQNEAQ. This CDR3 is 12 amino acids long. The germline V and J ends were trimmed by 5 bases and 9 bases, with 11 bases remaining between them. CDR3 in amino acids: CASSRDQSIQYF. DNA of the CDR3: TGTGCCAGCAGCCGGGATCAAAGCATTCAGTACTTC.

V usage is TRBV25-1 and J usage is TRBJ1-2; D gene ambiguous. This CDR3 has 14 residues. V lost 2 bases and J 2 bases, leaving 9 bases between the germline ends. From germline, CDR1 is MGHDK and CDR2 SYGVNS. The CDR3 bases are TGTGCCAGCAGTGAACCCCCCCAGAACTATGGCTACACCTTC. This codes for CASSEPPQNYGYTF.

The genes are TRBV5-1 and TRBJ1-1; no firm D call. Looked up from germline, CDR1 is SGHRS and CDR2 is YFSETQ. The CDR3 is 13 residues long. V was clipped by 4 bases and J by 4 bases, with 11 bases between them. The chain's CDR3 is CASSLERGTEAFF. CDR3 bases: TGCGCCAGCAGCCTCGAGAGAGGCACTGAAGCTTTCTTT.

The chain combines TRBV6-1 with TRBJ1-6; D call uncertain. The CDR3 runs to 12 residues. V was cut by 4 bases and J by 7 bases, with 5 bases left in between. Looked up from germline, CDR1 is MNHNS and CDR2 is SASEGT. For the CDR3, the DNA is TGTGCCAGCAGTGGACAAAATTCACCCCTCCACTTT. Its protein is CASSGQNSPLHF.

The chain has TRBV20-1 and TRBJ2-5; the D is unclear. Germline V gene sequence: CDR1 DFQATT, CDR2 SNEGSKA (reference sequence). This CDR3 has 11 amino acids. V lost 6 bases and J lost 5, with 10 bases in between. The chain's CDR3 is CSALPRETQYF. The CDR3 DNA reads TGCAGTGCCCTCCCACGGGAGACCCAGTACTTC.

The genes are TRBV15 and TRBJ2-1; TRBD1 matches 8 bases. Per the germline V gene, CDR1 is LNHNV and CDR2 is YYDKDF (reference sequence). This CDR3 has 14 amino acids. V trimming: 4 bases; J trimming: 7 bases; junction bases outside the gene matches: 6. The CDR3 loop reads CATSNGQGFNEQFF. In nucleotides, the CDR3 is TGTGCCACCAGCAACGGACAGGGCTTTAATGAGCAGTTCTTC.

The CDR3 is CASSPNPRGGMQALNTIYF. The CDR3 region has the DNA TGTGCCAGCAGCCCAAACCCCCGTGGGGGGATGCAAGCCTTGAACACCATATATTTT. The genes are TRBV7-2 and TRBJ1-3, with TRBD1 as a possible D gene (5 bases). Trimming took 5 bases from V and 7 from J, leaving 30 bases between them. This CDR3 is built from 19 residues. Per the germline V gene, CDR1 is SGHTA and CDR2 is FQGNSA.

V is TRBV25-1 and J is TRBJ1-2; a weak D match, TRBD1 (6 bases). The CDR3 sequence is 16 residues long. Deletions cut 3 bases from V and 3 bases from J, with 17 bases between. CDR1 is MGHDK, CDR2 SYGVNS, per germline. CDR3 residues: CASSDGHRVLDYGYTF. In DNA form, the CDR3 reads TGTGCCAGCAGTGATGGCCACAGGGTTTTAGACTATGGCTACACCTTC.

The genes are TRBV6-1 and TRBJ1-2; TRBD1 matches 11 bases. The CDR3 contains 15 residues. Germline V CDR1 and CDR2: MNHNS, SASEGT. Trimming took 4 bases from V and 3 from J; bases not matched to a gene: 4. In DNA form, the CDR3 reads TGTGCCAGCAGTGGAGGGACAGGGGGTGACTATGGCTACACCTTC. As protein: CASSGGTGGDYGYTF.

A single count supports this clone. This rearrangement joins TRBV11-1 to TRBJ2-5; TRBD1 matches 10 bases. CDR3 length: 15 amino acids. Losses at the gene ends were 6 bases for V and 4 bases for J; bases not matched to a gene: 8. The germline gives CDR1 SGHAT, CDR2 FQDESV (reference sequence). The CDR3 DNA is TGTGCCAGCAGTCCAGGGACAGGGGTTGGAGAGACCCAGTACTTC. Translation gives CASSPGTGVGETQYF.

This clone was counted once. J is TRBJ1-2 and V is TRBV30, with 7 bases identical to TRBD1. The V and J ends lost 7 bases and 0 bases, in that order; junction bases with no gene match: 11. The CDR3 is 15 amino acids. The germline CDR1 and CDR2 sequences are GTSNPN and SVGIG (reference sequence). The CDR3 is CAFRRGQRANYGYTF. The CDR3 nucleotides are TGTGCCTTTCGTCGGGGACAGCGAGCTAACTATGGCTACACCTTC.

The chain is built from TRBV5-1 and TRBJ2-3; TRBD1 is a possible D gene (5 bases). The CDR3 loop spans 12 amino acids. Deletions cut 4 bases from V and 5 bases from J, with 8 bases between. Germline V gives CDR1 SGHRS, CDR2 YFSETQ. The CDR3 sequence is CASSVTGDTQYF. The CDR3 nucleotides read TGCGCCAGCAGCGTAACAGGAGATACGCAGTATTTT.

The chain has TRBV11-2 and TRBJ1-2, with a possible D match to TRBD1 (5 bases). This CDR3 has 14 residues. CDR1 and CDR2 from the germline V gene are SGHAT and FQNNGV. Trimming stripped 7 bases from V and 7 bases from J, with 19 bases between. This CDR3 reads CASIGSGGASGYTF. The CDR3 DNA sequence: TGTGCCAGCATCGGCTCTGGAGGGGCTAGTGGCTACACCTTC.

By frequency in the sample, this clone is medium-sized. This rearrangement joins TRBV2 to TRBJ2-2; TRBD2 matches 8 bases. CDR1 is SNHLY, CDR2 FYNNEI, per germline. V lost 11 bases to trimming and J lost 4 bases; unmatched junction nucleotides: 9. This CDR3 comprises 14 residues. The CDR3 DNA reads as TGTGCCGCCTCCGGGAGGGCCTTCACCGGGGAGCTGTTTTTT. Protein product: CAASGRAFTGELFF.

DNA for the CDR3: TGTGCCAGCAGCCCTCGAGCTCCGGGACTAGCGGGAGTATACGAGCAGTACTTC. This codes for CASSPRAPGLAGVYEQYF. This chain joins TRBV7-6 and TRBJ2-7; 14 nucleotides match TRBD2. This CDR3 spans 18 amino acids. Looked up from germline, CDR1 is SGHVS and CDR2 is FNYEAQ. The V segment lost 5 bases and the J segment 4 bases; nucleotides outside the gene matches: 13.

The chain employs TRBV4-1 and TRBJ1-4; unclear D gene. V shed 0 bases and J shed 4 bases, with 12 bases lying between them. The CDR3 spans 16 residues. The germline V gene has CDR1 MGHRA and CDR2 YSYEKL. For the CDR3, the DNA is TGCGCCAGCAGCCAAGAAATTGGGAGCTATAATGAAAAACTGTTTTTT. Encoded protein: CASSQEIGSYNEKLFF.

The chain has TRBV6-1 and TRBJ1-1; possibly TRBD1 for D (6 bases). Trimming removed 5 bases from V and 6 bases from J, with 19 bases in between. CDR1 MNHNS and CDR2 SASEGT come from the germline V gene. This CDR3 spans 15 amino acids. CDR3 coding DNA: TGTGCCAGCAGTTTCCCCCGGGGGGCGAGGGCTGAAGCTTTCTTT. Residues: CASSFPRGARAEAFF.

The chain links TRBV21-1 to TRBJ2-7; the table's TRBD1 call for D was not verified on the DNA. TRBV21-1 has pseudogene status. The length of the CDR3 is 14 residues. The CDR3 coding sequence is TGTGCCAAGGATGGAGGACAGGAAGTCCCCGAGCAGTACTTC. Encoded protein: CAKDGGQEVPEQYF.

This chain uses TRBV18 with TRBJ1-1; D might be TRBD1 (5 bases). Germline CDR1 KGHSH, CDR2 LQKENI. V was clipped by 4 bases and J by 4 bases, with 10 bases between them. The CDR3 loop spans 13 amino acids. DNA for the CDR3: TGTGCCAGCTCACAACAGGAACTCACTGAAGCTTTCTTT. This codes for CASSQQELTEAFF.

The sample holds a few counts of this clone. This chain connects TRBV6-6 to TRBJ1-2; TRBD1 aligns across 7 bases. Germline CDR1 MNHNY, CDR2 SVGAGI (reference sequence). The CDR3 contains 14 residues. J lost 5 bases, V lost 5 bases, and 8 bases had no gene match. This CDR3 reads CASSDAGTAYGYTF. The CDR3, as DNA: TGTGCCAGCAGTGATGCCGGGACAGCGTATGGCTACACCTTC.